Following are 32 T cell receptor beta chains from one sample sequenced in a study of monozygotic twins with inflammatory bowel disease. TCRdb re-called the 5' RACE reads, yielding one record per CDR3 amino acid sequence without DNA. Reported are tens of thousands of distinct CDR3 sequences; the ten largest clones contain roughly 4.8%. The sequenced sample consisted of blood. The receptors originated from a human donor with ulcerative colitis or Crohn's disease, or a healthy co-twin of an affected twin (not recorded which).

The gene calls are TRBV7-2 and TRBJ2-5; TCRdb's D gene call, TRBD1, goes unchecked for lack of DNA. The CDR3 is 14 amino acids. The V gene's germline CDR1 is SGHTA and CDR2 FQGNSA. Here the CDR3 reads CASSRLGGQETQYF.

This chain uses TRBV5-1 with TRBJ2-7; TCRdb's D call, TRBD2, is unchecked because there is no DNA. The CDR3 is 13 amino acids. Germline loops: CDR1 SGHRS, CDR2 YFSETQ. The CDR3 region is CASSLEGPGEQYF.

The V and J genes are TRBV5-1 and TRBJ2-7. This CDR3 region has 15 residues. Germline V CDR1 and CDR2: SGHRS, YFSETQ. CDR3 loop: CASSLGAIGTYEQYF.

The chain carries TRBV10-3 and TRBJ2-2. The length of the CDR3 is 11 residues. CDR1 ENHRY and CDR2 SYGVKD come from the germline V gene. The CDR3 region is CATQGAGELFF.

Measured by frequency, this clonotype is medium-sized (0.01 to 0.1%). The chain couples TRBV20-1 to TRBJ2-1. The CDR3 totals 12 residues. CDR1 and CDR2 (germline): DFQATT, SNEGSKA (reference sequence). CDR3 protein: CSARGVPHEQFF.

The chain uses TRBV14 and TRBJ2-7; TCRdb selects TRBD2, and the lack of DNA leaves this call unchecked. CDR1 SGHDN and CDR2 FVKESK come from the germline V gene. CDR3 length: 15 residues. The CDR3 sequence is CASSQATSGTYEQYF.

This clonotype registers medium-sized by frequency. The chain is built from TRBV20-1 and TRBJ2-3. The germline V gene has CDR1 DFQATT and CDR2 SNEGSKA (reference sequence). The CDR3 is 13 amino acids. The CDR3 protein is CSAREVSTDTQYF.

CDR3 amino acids: CASSYGRASTEAFF. The chain is built from TRBV6-5 and TRBJ1-1. CDR1 MNHEY and CDR2 SVGAGI come from the germline V gene. The CDR3 length is 14 residues.

This chain connects TRBV4-1 to TRBJ1-2. The germline gives CDR1 MGHRA, CDR2 YSYEKL. This CDR3 region has 16 residues. The CDR3 spells CASSQLTMGSDYGYTF.

The V gene is TRBV20-1, the J gene TRBJ2-1; without DNA, the TCRdb call of TRBD1 cannot be checked. Germline CDR1 and CDR2: DFQATT and SNEGSKA (reference sequence). This CDR3 is built from 14 residues. CDR3 sequence reads: CSARAGARRNEQFF.

The genes are TRBV20-1 and TRBJ2-3; the D call from TCRdb, TRBD2, cannot be confirmed without DNA. CDR3 length: 16 amino acids. Germline CDR1 is DFQATT and CDR2 is SNEGSKA (reference sequence). The CDR3 reads CSARAPGGPGTDTQYF.

The chain employs TRBV29-1 and TRBJ2-6. This CDR3 has 14 amino acids. Germline loops: CDR1 SQVTM, CDR2 ANQGSEA. The CDR3 here is CSVSTNSGANVLTF.

The chain employs TRBV19 and TRBJ1-1; TCRdb lists TRBD1, though no DNA is available to test this call. The CDR3 spans 14 residues. Germline V gene lookup returns CDR1 LNHDA and CDR2 SQIVND (reference sequence). CDR3 region: CASRLPGSGTEAFF. The variable domain in full, completed from reference TRBV19 and TRBJ1-1, reads DGGITQSPKYLFRKEGQNVTLSCEQNLNHDAMYWYRQDPGQGLRLIYYSQIVNDFQKGDIAEGYSVSREKKESFPLTVTSAQKNPTAFYLCASRLPGSGTEAFFGQGTRLTVV.

The rearrangement joins TRBV29-1 to TRBJ1-1. Germline V CDR1 and CDR2: SQVTM, ANQGSEA. This CDR3 is 12 amino acids long. CDR3 in amino acids: CSVGEMDTEAFF.

The genes are TRBV7-9 and TRBJ2-2; lacking DNA, the TRBD1 call made by TCRdb goes unchecked. The CDR3 extends over 15 amino acids. The germline V gene encodes CDR1 SEHNR and CDR2 FQNEAQ (reference sequence). The CDR3 loop reads CASSFRTGNTGELFF.

The chain combines TRBV20-1 with TRBJ1-4. In germline, CDR1 is DFQATT, CDR2 SNEGSKA (reference sequence). The CDR3 runs 14 residues. CDR3 sequence reads: CSASSPGLNEKLFF.

V is TRBV27 and J is TRBJ2-3; there is no DNA to check the TCRdb D call of TRBD2. The CDR3 spans 15 residues. Per the germline V gene, CDR1 is MNHEY and CDR2 is SMNVEV (reference sequence). The CDR3 here is CASSATSLATDTQYF.

The V and J genes are TRBV5-1 and TRBJ2-3. CDR3 length equals 14 residues. Looked up from germline, CDR1 is SGHRS and CDR2 is YFSETQ. This CDR3 reads CASSLEKPTDTQYF. Full variable domain (remainder filled in from reference TRBV5-1 and TRBJ2-3): KAGVTQTPRYLIKTRGQQVTLSCSPISGHRSVSWYQQTPGQGLQFLFEYFSETQRNKGNFPGRFSGRQFSNSRSEMNVSTLELGDSALYLCASSLEKPTDTQYFGPGTRLTVL.

The chain couples TRBV7-6 to TRBJ1-4. Germline CDR1 and CDR2: SGHVS and FNYEAQ. This CDR3 region has 14 residues. CDR3 in amino acids: CASSPFGANEKLFF.

The chain combines TRBV12-3 or TRBV12-4 with TRBJ1-2; the TCRdb call, TRBD1, lacks DNA for checking. This CDR3 comprises 14 residues. The CDR3 region is CASSFRAQGTSYTF.

V is TRBV6-1 and J is TRBJ2-3; the TRBD1 assignment by TCRdb is unverifiable without DNA. This CDR3 comprises 15 residues. Germline V gene lookup returns CDR1 MNHNS and CDR2 SASEGT. CDR3 region: CASSLQGAGTDTQYF.

In terms of frequency, this clonotype is medium-sized. The rearrangement joins TRBV7-2 to TRBJ1-5; TCRdb's D gene call, TRBD1, goes unchecked for lack of DNA. Germline CDR1 SGHTA, CDR2 FQGNSA. The CDR3 is 12 amino acids. This CDR3 is CASSGERQPQHF.

The rearrangement links TRBV24-1 to TRBJ2-1; TCRdb returns TRBD2, unconfirmable since there is no DNA. Germline CDR1 reads KGHDR; CDR2 reads SFDVKD. This CDR3 has 15 amino acids. This CDR3 reads CATSDVLTSGGEQFF.

The J gene is TRBJ2-7, the V gene TRBV9; TCRdb gives TRBD2 as the D gene, but with no DNA this cannot be confirmed. Germline V gene lookup returns CDR1 SGDLS and CDR2 YYNGEE. The CDR3 spans 17 residues. The chain's CDR3 is CASSGKGGTSGAYEQYF.

The chain recombines TRBV7-2 with TRBJ1-2. The CDR3 spans 15 residues. Looked up from germline, CDR1 is SGHTA and CDR2 is FQGNSA. CDR3 sequence: CASSPGTSSNYGYTF. The variable domain in full, completed from reference TRBV7-2 and TRBJ1-2, reads GAGVSQSPSNKVTEKGKDVELRCDPISGHTALYWYRQSLGQGLEFLIYFQGNSAPDKSGLPSDRFSAERTGGSVSTLTIQRTQQEDSAVYLCASSPGTSSNYGYTFGSGTRLTVV.

This CDR3 reads CASSQDRVYNEQFF. V and J are TRBV5-1 and TRBJ2-1; TCRdb's D call of TRBD1 is untestable without DNA. This CDR3 has 14 residues. Germline V lookup: CDR1 SGHRS, CDR2 YFSETQ.

V usage is TRBV3-1 and J usage is TRBJ2-1; there is no DNA to check the TCRdb D call of TRBD1. Per the germline V gene, CDR1 is LGHDT and CDR2 is YNNKEL (reference sequence). The length of the CDR3 is 15 residues. The CDR3 spells CASSRRTDSYNEQFF.

This chain joins TRBV11-2 and TRBJ2-3; TCRdb lists TRBD1, though no DNA is available to test this call. Germline-derived CDR1 and CDR2 are SGHAT and FQNNGV. CDR3 length equals 15 residues. CDR3 sequence reads: CASSSWTGYTDTQYF. The complete variable domain, with remaining parts taken from reference TRBV11-2 and TRBJ2-3, reads EAGVAQSPRYKIIEKRQSVAFWCNPISGHATLYWYQQILGQGPKLLIQFQNNGVVDDSQLPKDRFSAERLKGVDSTLKIQPAKLEDSAVYLCASSSWTGYTDTQYFGPGTRLTVL.

This chain uses TRBV28 with TRBJ2-3; with no DNA, the TCRdb D assignment of TRBD1 cannot be verified. Germline-derived CDR1 and CDR2 are MDHEN and SYDVKM. The CDR3 is 15 residues long. CDR3 sequence: CASTLPGLGTDTQYF.

J is TRBJ1-5 and V is TRBV20-1. The V gene's germline CDR1 is DFQATT and CDR2 SNEGSKA (reference sequence). The CDR3 is made up of 13 amino acids. The CDR3 reads CSALRSRNQPQHF.

The rearrangement joins TRBV10-3 to TRBJ2-2; TCRdb designates TRBD1, a call that cannot be tested without DNA. Germline loops: CDR1 ENHRY, CDR2 SYGVKD. The length of the CDR3 is 14 residues. CDR3 in amino acids: CATAGGGNTGELFF.

The V gene is TRBV6-2 or TRBV6-3, the J gene TRBJ2-7; checking the TCRdb D call of TRBD1 is not possible without DNA. CDR1 is MNHEY, CDR2 SVGEGT, per germline. The CDR3 runs 13 residues. CDR3 loop: CASREPVLYEQYF.